The 27 T cell receptor beta chains presented below share a single source sample, sequenced in a study of blood T cell repertoires in COVID-19. Sequencing was performed with immunoSEQ multiplex PCR; in TCRdb, only in-frame clones are kept and a portion is missing. The repertoire includes about 160,000 clones, 85% of them detected once, and 3% to 3.5% sits in the top ten. Sequencing was performed on peripheral blood. These TCRs come from a human donor with acute or convalescent COVID-19. The donor label of this sample is uncertain.

V usage is TRBV6-8 and J usage is TRBJ2-5; maybe TRBD1 (6 bases). Germline V CDR1 and CDR2: MNHGY, SAAAGT. Between the trimmed V and J ends, which lost 6 bases and 4 bases, there was a span of 9 bases. The CDR3 covers 12 residues. The CDR3 protein is CASRDSTETQYF. The CDR3 nucleotides are TGTGCCAGCAGGGACAGTACAGAGACCCAGTACTTC.

This clone has only a few counts. J is TRBJ2-7 and V is TRBV5-6, with 7 nucleotides matching TRBD1. CDR1 is SGHDT and CDR2 is YYEEEE in the germline V gene. Trimming at V came to 3 bases and at J to 8 bases, leaving 14 bases not matched to a gene. This CDR3 comprises 15 residues. The CDR3 DNA is TGTGCCAGCAGCTCGACAGGGCGATCCGTTTTAAAGCAGTACTTC. Translated, it gives CASSSTGRSVLKQYF.

The chain couples TRBV30 to TRBJ1-5; D gene unclear. Per germline, CDR1 GTSNPN and CDR2 SVGIG (reference sequence). V lost 2 bases to trimming and J lost 3 bases, with 14 bases between them. The CDR3 sequence is 15 residues long. CDR3 protein: CAWSTRPGFNQPQHF. The CDR3 coding sequence is TGTGCCTGGAGTACCCGTCCGGGATTCAATCAGCCCCAGCATTTT.

The V gene is TRBV6-4, the J gene TRBJ2-2; TRBD2 matches 7 bases. Trimming at V came to 3 bases and at J to 2 bases, leaving 3 bases not matched to a gene. CDR1 MRHNA and CDR2 SNTAGT come from the germline V gene. The CDR3 contains 15 residues. The CDR3 DNA reads as TGTGCCAGCAGTGAAAGCGGGGACAACACCGGGGAGCTGTTTTTT. Its protein product is CASSESGDNTGELFF.

This rearrangement joins TRBV9 to TRBJ1-2; tentatively, D is TRBD1 (5 bases). CDR1 and CDR2 from the germline V gene are SGDLS and YYNGEE. This CDR3 spans 16 amino acids. The ends were cut back, 2 bases at V and 4 bases at J, with 18 bases in the middle. CDR3 protein: CASSVGGDPTVYGYTF. CDR3 nucleotide sequence: TGTGCCAGCAGCGTGGGAGGGGACCCAACAGTCTATGGCTACACCTTC.

The CDR3 DNA is TGTGCCACCAGTGGCGCTGAAGCGGGGGCCAACGTCCTGACTTTC. This gives the protein CATSGAEAGANVLTF. V usage is TRBV24-1 and J usage is TRBJ2-6, with D unresolved. Between the trimmed V and J ends, which lost 5 bases and 4 bases, there was a span of 11 bases. There are 15 residues in the CDR3. Germline V gives CDR1 KGHDR, CDR2 SFDVKD.

The CDR3 coding sequence is TGTGCCAGCAGGGGGCAGAGCTCCTATAATTCACCCCTCCACTTT. This sequence encodes CASRGQSSYNSPLHF. The chain carries TRBV6-5 and TRBJ1-6, with D maybe TRBD1 (5 bases). Germline-derived CDR1 and CDR2 are MNHEY and SVGAGI. This CDR3 is 15 amino acids long. Trimming shortened V by 6 bases and J by 0 bases, and 9 bases separated the two germline ends.

This chain connects TRBV24-1 to TRBJ1-5; D unresolved. CDR1 is KGHDR, CDR2 SFDVKD, per germline. With 1 base removed from V and 2 bases from J, the gap between germline ends came to 14 bases. The CDR3 totals 17 residues. The CDR3 DNA reads TGTGCCACCAGTGATTTAAGTGATGTTACGGGCAATCAGCCCCAGCATTTT. It yields the protein CATSDLSDVTGNQPQHF.

This clone was counted many times. V and J are TRBV5-1 and TRBJ1-2, with 8 bases fitting TRBD1. The J segment lost 2 bases and the V segment lost 3 bases, leaving 6 bases of the junction unmatched. Per germline, CDR1 SGHRS and CDR2 YFSETQ. The CDR3 contains 15 residues. The CDR3 DNA reads TGCGCCAGCAGCTCCGGGACAGGTTTCAACTATGGCTACACCTTC. Amino acid sequence: CASSSGTGFNYGYTF. Full variable domain (missing parts from reference TRBV5-1 and TRBJ1-2): KAGVTQTPRYLIKTRGQQVTLSCSPISGHRSVSWYQQTPGQGLQFLFEYFSETQRNKGNFPGRFSGRQFSNSRSEMNVSTLELGDSALYLCASSSGTGFNYGYTFGSGTRLTVV.

This clone was seen a few times. The gene calls are TRBV6-4 and TRBJ2-2; TRBD1 aligns across 7 bases. The V gene's germline CDR1 is MRHNA and CDR2 SNTAGT. V lost 4 bases, J lost 4 bases, and 3 bases stayed unmatched. This CDR3 comprises 14 residues. The CDR3 DNA sequence: TGTGCCAGCAGTGGGACAGGCAGCACCGGGGAGCTGTTTTTT. The encoded protein is CASSGTGSTGELFF.

The V gene is TRBV3-1 (or the pseudogene TRBV3-2), the J gene TRBJ2-1; the match to TRBD1 covers 8 bases. Germline-derived CDR1 and CDR2 are LGHDT and YNNKEL (reference sequence). The CDR3 consists of 16 residues. With V trimmed by 4 bases and J by 6 bases, 11 bases remained unmatched. Here the CDR3 DNA reads TGTGCCAGCAGCCGAGGAGGACAGGGTAGGTTCAATGAGCAGTTCTTC. Translating gives CASSRGGQGRFNEQFF.

CDR3 region: CASSYNRDRGSNYGYTF. CDR3 coding DNA: TGTGCCAGCTCATACAACCGGGACAGGGGGTCCAACTATGGCTACACCTTC. The chain employs TRBV18 and TRBJ1-2; 11 bases agree with TRBD1. The CDR3 extends over 17 amino acids. Germline V gene data show CDR1 as KGHSH and CDR2 as LQKENI. V lost 5 bases, J lost 2 bases, and 10 bases stayed unmatched. The variable domain in full, with the rest retrieved from reference TRBV18 and TRBJ1-2, is NAGVMQNPRHLVRRRGQEARLRCSPMKGHSHVYWYRQLPEEGLKFMVYLQKENIIDESGMPKERFSAEFPKEGPSILRIQQVVRGDSAAYFCASSYNRDRGSNYGYTFGSGTRLTVV.

The V call is TRBV2, the J call TRBJ1-1; D possibly corresponds to TRBD1 (6 bases). CDR3 length: 14 amino acids. V lost 5 bases and J lost 8, with 18 bases in between. CDR1 is SNHLY and CDR2 is FYNNEI in the germline V gene. This CDR3 is CASSPGPSGAEAFF. CDR3 in DNA: TGTGCCAGCAGTCCGGGGCCCTCAGGGGCGGAAGCTTTCTTT.

The chain carries TRBV7-9 and TRBJ2-3; 8 bases agree with TRBD2. CDR1 is SEHNR and CDR2 is FQNEAQ in the germline V gene (reference sequence). With 3 bases clipped from V and 5 bases from J, the junction kept 7 bases outside the gene matches. The CDR3 sequence is 15 residues long. The DNA for the CDR3 is TGTGCCAGCAGCTTGCCGGGGGGGAGACGAGATACGCAGTATTTT. This gives the protein CASSLPGGRRDTQYF.

The chain joins TRBV9 to TRBJ1-6; D is uncertain. Germline V gene lookup returns CDR1 SGDLS and CDR2 YYNGEE. V was pared by 4 bases and J by 7 bases, with 9 bases between. This CDR3 has 13 amino acids. CDR3 in DNA: TGTGCCAGCAGCACAACGGGGAATTCACCCCTCCACTTT. It translates to CASSTTGNSPLHF.

The J gene is TRBJ1-3, the V gene TRBV11-2; D perhaps matches TRBD1 (5 bases). Trimming removed 5 bases from V and 4 bases from J, with 6 bases in between. Germline loops: CDR1 SGHAT, CDR2 FQNNGV. The CDR3 runs to 12 residues. CDR3 sequence: CASSNRGNTIYF. CDR3 nucleotides: TGTGCCAGCAGCAACAGGGGAAACACCATATATTTT. Variable domain in full (rest from reference TRBV11-2 and TRBJ1-3): EAGVAQSPRYKIIEKRQSVAFWCNPISGHATLYWYQQILGQGPKLLIQFQNNGVVDDSQLPKDRFSAERLKGVDSTLKIQPAKLEDSAVYLCASSNRGNTIYFGEGSWLTVV.

The chain uses TRBV7-3 and TRBJ2-3; 8 nucleotides match TRBD2. CDR3 length: 16 residues. Trimming removed 5 bases from V and 2 bases from J; junction bases left unmatched: 9. Germline V lookup: CDR1 SGHTA, CDR2 FQGTGA. DNA for the CDR3: TGTGCCAGCAGCCCTCAAGGGGGACTAGTCACAGATACGCAGTATTTT. Its translation: CASSPQGGLVTDTQYF.

The chain links TRBV11-2 to TRBJ1-6, with D uncertain. V lost 5 bases to trimming and J lost 7 bases, with 18 bases between them. The CDR3 spans 16 residues. Germline CDR1 is SGHAT and CDR2 is FQNNGV. CDR3 nucleotides: TGTGCCAGCAGCACCGACCGGGTCTCGAAGAATTCACCCCTCCACTTT. It is translated as CASSTDRVSKNSPLHF.

CDR3 sequence: CASSARTSGGAGEQFF. The CDR3 DNA reads TGTGCCAGCAGCGCCCGGACTAGCGGGGGGGCGGGTGAGCAGTTCTTC. This chain links TRBV7-3 with TRBJ2-1; 15 positions agree with TRBD2. Germline V gene sequence: CDR1 SGHTA, CDR2 FQGTGA. J gave up 9 bases and V 5 bases, and 8 bases lay outside the gene matches. This CDR3 comprises 16 residues. The whole variable domain, remainder taken from reference TRBV7-3 and TRBJ2-1, is GAGVSQTPSNKVTEKGKYVELRCDPISGHTALYWYRQSLGQGPEFLIYFQGTGAADDSGLPNDRFFAVRPEGSVSTLKIQRTERGDSAVYLCASSARTSGGAGEQFFGPGTRLTVL.

The gene calls are TRBV27 and TRBJ1-2, with TRBD1 identical over 10 bases. V trimming: 10 bases; J trimming: 7 bases; junction bases outside the gene matches: 9. Germline V lookup: CDR1 MNHEY, CDR2 SMNVEV (reference sequence). The CDR3 covers 13 residues. The CDR3 region has the DNA TGTGCCACCGGGGACAGGGGAAACCCTGGCTACACCTTC. Protein sequence: CATGDRGNPGYTF.

This chain links TRBV7-8 with TRBJ2-7; D is unclear. This CDR3 is built from 13 residues. V gave up 2 bases and J gave up 1 base, with 6 bases separating them. The germline gives CDR1 SGHVS, CDR2 FQNEAQ. CDR3 region: CASSLSFSYEQYF. DNA of the CDR3: TGTGCCAGCAGCTTATCATTTTCCTACGAGCAGTACTTC. Complete variable domain (other parts from reference TRBV7-8 and TRBJ2-7): GAGVSQSPRYKVAKRGQDVALRCDPISGHVSLFWYQQALGQGPEFLTYFQNEAQLDKSGLPSDRFFAERPEGSVSTLKIQRTQQEDSAVYLCASSLSFSYEQYFGPGTRLTVT.

This chain connects TRBV29-1 to TRBJ1-4; D call uncertain. The length of the CDR3 is 14 residues. Deletions cut 3 bases from V and 8 bases from J, with 16 bases between. The germline V gene has CDR1 SQVTM and CDR2 ANQGSEA. Written as DNA, the CDR3 is TGCAGCGTTGATAGGCGCTCAGCAGGAGAAAAACTGTTTTTT. This codes for CSVDRRSAGEKLFF.

The V call is TRBV5-1, the J call TRBJ2-3; 12 bases agree with TRBD2. This CDR3 region has 15 residues. V trimming: 3 bases; J trimming: 4 bases; junction bases outside the gene matches: 3. Germline V CDR1 and CDR2: SGHRS, YFSETQ. CDR3 in amino acids: CASSSSGGVADTQYF. CDR3 bases: TGCGCCAGCAGCTCTAGCGGGGGGGTCGCAGATACGCAGTATTTT.

This clone was counted a few times. The chain couples TRBV7-3 to TRBJ2-1, with TRBD1 identical over 9 bases. The junction had 6 bases not matched to a gene; V was cut back by 4 bases and J by 5 bases. CDR1 is SGHTA, CDR2 FQGTGA, per germline. CDR3 length: 15 amino acids. DNA of the CDR3: TGTGCCAGCAGCTCACAGGGGGCGGCCCACAATGAGCAGTTCTTC. Encoded protein: CASSSQGAAHNEQFF. The variable domain in full, completed from reference TRBV7-3 and TRBJ2-1, reads GAGVSQTPSNKVTEKGKYVELRCDPISGHTALYWYRQSLGQGPEFLIYFQGTGAADDSGLPNDRFFAVRPEGSVSTLKIQRTERGDSAVYLCASSSQGAAHNEQFFGPGTRLTVL.

This rearrangement joins TRBV4-3 to TRBJ1-3; 10 nucleotides line up with TRBD1. Looked up from germline, CDR1 is LGHNA and CDR2 is YSLEER. Unmatched junction bases numbered 7, after V lost 0 bases and J lost 2 bases. The CDR3 spans 18 residues. CDR3 amino acids: CASSQEGGTGVAGNTIYF. The CDR3 coding sequence is TGCGCCAGCAGCCAAGAAGGGGGGACAGGGGTGGCTGGAAACACCATATATTTT.

The CDR3 nucleotides read TGTGCCAGCAGCTTGGGACAGAAAGAGACCCAGTACTTC. Amino acid sequence: CASSLGQKETQYF. J is TRBJ2-5 and V is TRBV5-4, with a possible D match to TRBD1 (5 bases). This CDR3 contains 13 residues. Trimming left V 0 bases short and J 3 bases short, with 6 bases between. Germline CDR1 SGHNT, CDR2 YYREEE (reference sequence).

The chain joins TRBV10-3 to TRBJ2-5; TRBD2 aligns across 10 bases. The junction had 4 bases not matched to a gene; V was cut back by 4 bases and J by 2 bases. The CDR3 runs 15 residues. Germline V gene data show CDR1 as ENHRY and CDR2 as SYGVKD. The CDR3 DNA reads TGTGCCATCAGTGGCCTAGCGGGGGAACAAGAGACCCAGTACTTC. Translating gives CAISGLAGEQETQYF.